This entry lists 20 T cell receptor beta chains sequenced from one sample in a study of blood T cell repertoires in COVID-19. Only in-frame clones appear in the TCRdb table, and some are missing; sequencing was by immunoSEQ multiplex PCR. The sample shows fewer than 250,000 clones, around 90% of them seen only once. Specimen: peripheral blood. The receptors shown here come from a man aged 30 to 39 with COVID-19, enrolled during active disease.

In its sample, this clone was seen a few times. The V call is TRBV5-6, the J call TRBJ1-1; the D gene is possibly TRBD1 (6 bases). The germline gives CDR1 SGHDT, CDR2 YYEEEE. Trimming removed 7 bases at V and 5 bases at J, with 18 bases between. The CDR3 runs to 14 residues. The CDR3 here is CASLGGGRRTEAFF. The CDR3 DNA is TGTGCCAGCCTGGGCGGGGGCCGCCGTACTGAAGCTTTCTTT.

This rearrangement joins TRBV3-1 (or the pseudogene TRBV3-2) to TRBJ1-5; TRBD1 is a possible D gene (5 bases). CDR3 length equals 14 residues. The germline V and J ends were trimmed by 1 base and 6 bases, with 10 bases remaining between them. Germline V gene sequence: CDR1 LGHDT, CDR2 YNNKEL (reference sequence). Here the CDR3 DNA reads TGTGCCAGCAGCCAAGCGCGGGGGACTCAGCCCCAGCATTTT. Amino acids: CASSQARGTQPQHF.

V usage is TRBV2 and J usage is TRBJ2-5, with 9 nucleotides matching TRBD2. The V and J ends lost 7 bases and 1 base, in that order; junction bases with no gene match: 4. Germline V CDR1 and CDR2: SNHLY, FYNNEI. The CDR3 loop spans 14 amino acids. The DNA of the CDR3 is TGTGCCAGCAATCGCGGGGGGGCCCAAGAGACCCAGTACTTC. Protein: CASNRGGAQETQYF.

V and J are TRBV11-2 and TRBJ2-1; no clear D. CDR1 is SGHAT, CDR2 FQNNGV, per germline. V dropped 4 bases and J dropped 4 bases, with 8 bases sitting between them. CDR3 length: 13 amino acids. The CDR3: CASSSFGYNEQFF. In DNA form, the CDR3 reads TGTGCCAGCAGCTCCTTCGGGTACAATGAGCAGTTCTTC. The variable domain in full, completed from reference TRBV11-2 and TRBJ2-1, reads EAGVAQSPRYKIIEKRQSVAFWCNPISGHATLYWYQQILGQGPKLLIQFQNNGVVDDSQLPKDRFSAERLKGVDSTLKIQPAKLEDSAVYLCASSSFGYNEQFFGPGTRLTVL.

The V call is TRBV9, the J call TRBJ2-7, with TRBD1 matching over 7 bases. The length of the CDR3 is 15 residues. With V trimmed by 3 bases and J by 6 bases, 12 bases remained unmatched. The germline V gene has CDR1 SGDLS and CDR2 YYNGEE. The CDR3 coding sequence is TGTGCCAGCAGCGCCGCCGGGACAGCTCCGGGCGAGCAGTACTTC. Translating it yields CASSAAGTAPGEQYF.

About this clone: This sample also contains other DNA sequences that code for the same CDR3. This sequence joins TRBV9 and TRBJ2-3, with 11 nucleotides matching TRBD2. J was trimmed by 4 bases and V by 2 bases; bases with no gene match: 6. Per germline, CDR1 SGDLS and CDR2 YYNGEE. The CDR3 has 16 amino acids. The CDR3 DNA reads TGTGCCAGCAGCGTTTTAGCGGGGGGGCCCGCAGATACGCAGTATTTT. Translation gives CASSVLAGGPADTQYF.

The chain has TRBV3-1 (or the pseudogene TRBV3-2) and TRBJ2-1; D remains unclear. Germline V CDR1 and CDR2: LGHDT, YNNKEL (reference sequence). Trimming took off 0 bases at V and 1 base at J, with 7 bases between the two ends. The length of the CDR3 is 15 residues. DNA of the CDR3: TGTGCCAGCAGCCAAGATCTACTTTCCTACAATGAGCAGTTCTTC. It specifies CASSQDLLSYNEQFF.

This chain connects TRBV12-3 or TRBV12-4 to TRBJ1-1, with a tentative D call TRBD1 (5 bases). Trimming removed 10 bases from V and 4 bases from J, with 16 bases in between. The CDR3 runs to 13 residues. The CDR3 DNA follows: TGTGCCACCGAACCCCAGGGTCGCACTGAAGCTTTCTTT. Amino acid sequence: CATEPQGRTEAFF.

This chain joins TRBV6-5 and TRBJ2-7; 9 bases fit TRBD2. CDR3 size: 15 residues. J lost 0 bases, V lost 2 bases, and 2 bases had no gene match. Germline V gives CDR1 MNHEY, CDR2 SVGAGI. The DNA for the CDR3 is TGTGCCAGCAGTTACGGGCGGGGGGGCTCCTACGAGCAGTACTTC. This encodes CASSYGRGGSYEQYF.

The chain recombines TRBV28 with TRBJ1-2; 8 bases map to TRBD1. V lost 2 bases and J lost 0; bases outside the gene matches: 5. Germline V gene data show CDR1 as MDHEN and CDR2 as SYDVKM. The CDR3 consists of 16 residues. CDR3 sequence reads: CASSLNRGDANYGYTF. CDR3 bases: TGTGCCAGCAGTTTAAACAGGGGGGATGCTAACTATGGCTACACCTTC.

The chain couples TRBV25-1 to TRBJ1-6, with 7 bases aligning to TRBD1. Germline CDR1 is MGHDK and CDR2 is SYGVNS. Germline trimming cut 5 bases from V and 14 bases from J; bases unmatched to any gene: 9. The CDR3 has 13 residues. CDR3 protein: CASSSKPRGTLHF. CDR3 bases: TGTGCCAGCAGTAGTAAACCCAGGGGGACCCTCCACTTT.

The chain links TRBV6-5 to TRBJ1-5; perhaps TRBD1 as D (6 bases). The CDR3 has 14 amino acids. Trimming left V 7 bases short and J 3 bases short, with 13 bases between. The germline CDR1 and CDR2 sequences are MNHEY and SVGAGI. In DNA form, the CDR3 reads TGTGCCAGCAACACACAGGGTAACAATCAGCCCCAGCATTTT. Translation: CASNTQGNNQPQHF.

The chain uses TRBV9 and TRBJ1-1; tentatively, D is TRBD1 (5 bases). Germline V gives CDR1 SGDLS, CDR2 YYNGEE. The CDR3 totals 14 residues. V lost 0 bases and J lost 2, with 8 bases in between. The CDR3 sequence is CASSVATDNTEAFF. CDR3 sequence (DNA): TGTGCCAGCAGCGTAGCGACAGACAACACTGAAGCTTTCTTT.

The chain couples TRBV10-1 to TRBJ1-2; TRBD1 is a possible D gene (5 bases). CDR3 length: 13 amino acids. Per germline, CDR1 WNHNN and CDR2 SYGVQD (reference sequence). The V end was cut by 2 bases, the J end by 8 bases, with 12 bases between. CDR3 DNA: TGCGCCAGCAGTGAGGACAGTAGGGGAGGCTACACCTTC. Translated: CASSEDSRGGYTF.

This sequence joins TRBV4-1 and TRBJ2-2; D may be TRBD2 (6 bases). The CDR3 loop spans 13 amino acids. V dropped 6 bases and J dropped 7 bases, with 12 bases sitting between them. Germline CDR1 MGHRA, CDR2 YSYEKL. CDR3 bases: TGCGCCAGCAGGTTACGGGAGATCGGGGAGCTGTTTTTT. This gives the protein CASRLREIGELFF.

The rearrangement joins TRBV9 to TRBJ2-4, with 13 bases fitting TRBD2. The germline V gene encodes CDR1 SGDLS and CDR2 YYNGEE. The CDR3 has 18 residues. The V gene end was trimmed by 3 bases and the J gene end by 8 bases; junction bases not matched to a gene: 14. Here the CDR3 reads CASSATLTSGGADHIQYF. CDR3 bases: TGTGCCAGCAGCGCCACCCTTACTAGCGGGGGGGCCGATCACATTCAGTACTTC.

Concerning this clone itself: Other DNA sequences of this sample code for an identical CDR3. CDR3 coding DNA: TGTGCCTGGAGTCCACAGGGGAACACTGAAGCTTTCTTT. Translated, it gives CAWSPQGNTEAFF. The chain has TRBV30 and TRBJ1-1, with D possibly being TRBD1 (6 bases). Trimming pared 2 bases from V and 1 base from J, leaving 8 bases between. The CDR3 runs 13 residues. Germline lookup yields CDR1 GTSNPN and CDR2 SVGIG (reference sequence).

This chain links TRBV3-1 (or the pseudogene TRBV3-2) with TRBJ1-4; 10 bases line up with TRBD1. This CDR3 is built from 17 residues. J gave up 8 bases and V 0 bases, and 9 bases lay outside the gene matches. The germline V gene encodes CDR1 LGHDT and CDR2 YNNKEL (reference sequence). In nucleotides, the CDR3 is TGTGCCAGCAGCCAAGATCACCGGACAGGGGGAAGAGAAAAACTGTTTTTT. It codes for CASSQDHRTGGREKLFF.

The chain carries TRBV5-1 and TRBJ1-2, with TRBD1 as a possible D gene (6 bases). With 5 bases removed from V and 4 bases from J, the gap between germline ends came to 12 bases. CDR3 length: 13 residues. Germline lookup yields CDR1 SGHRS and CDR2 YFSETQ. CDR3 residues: CASSTGQPYGYTF. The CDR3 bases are TGCGCCAGCAGTACCGGACAGCCCTATGGCTACACCTTC.

CDR3 sequence: CASSSGVFNYGYTF. As DNA, the CDR3 is TGTGCCAGTAGTAGCGGGGTTTTCAACTATGGCTACACCTTC. The chain carries TRBV19 and TRBJ1-2; D is ambiguous. The CDR3 runs to 14 residues. Trimming removed 4 bases at V and 2 bases at J, with 11 bases between. Germline V lookup: CDR1 LNHDA, CDR2 SQIVND (reference sequence).